The 9 T cell receptor beta chains listed next were all sequenced from one sample in a study of blood T cells in healthy people across ages. Alongside a J-beta primer mix, a sample-barcoded 5' primer served in a second PCR lasting 7 to 11 cycles. One entry per CDR3 protein results from TCRdb running MiXCR on the 5' RACE reads. Of approximately 1.5 million distinct CDR3 sequences in the sample, about 31% were seen once. The sequenced sample was blood. The receptors come from a woman in her thirties in good health.

CDR3: CASSEEVGFGYTF. The CDR3 DNA reads as TGTGCCAGCAGCGAAGAGGTGGGGTTCGGCTACACCTTC. J is TRBJ1-2 and V is TRBV7-2; D unclear. CDR1 and CDR2 (germline): SGHTA, FQGNSA. The CDR3 covers 13 residues. Trimming cost V 5 bases and J 8 bases, with 15 bases left between them.

The chain uses TRBV3-1 and TRBJ1-1, with 9 bases aligning to TRBD1. CDR1 and CDR2 from the germline V gene are LGHDT and YNNKEL (reference sequence). The V and J ends lost 4 bases and 4 bases, in that order; junction bases with no gene match: 13. The CDR3 consists of 17 residues. The CDR3 sequence: CASSPGTGRLRGTEAFF. DNA of the CDR3: TGTGCCAGCAGCCCTGGGACAGGGAGGCTTAGGGGCACTGAAGCTTTCTTT.

The chain recombines TRBV4-1 with TRBJ2-2, with D tentatively TRBD1 or TRBD2 (5 bases each). The CDR3 spans 15 residues. Germline CDR1 reads MGHRA; CDR2 reads YSYEKL. Deletions cut 3 bases from V and 1 base from J, with 9 bases between. The DNA for the CDR3 is TGCGCCAGCAGCCAGGGACCGCTGAACACCGGGGAGCTGTTTTTT. It yields the protein CASSQGPLNTGELFF.

This clonotype appeared many times. The rearrangement links TRBV10-3 to TRBJ2-1; TRBD2 aligns across 7 bases. J lost 0 bases, V lost 4 bases, and 3 bases had no gene match. Looked up from germline, CDR1 is ENHRY and CDR2 is SYGVKD. The length of the CDR3 is 15 residues. CDR3 in amino acids: CAISGRESSYNEQFF. CDR3 nucleotide sequence: TGTGCCATCAGTGGGCGGGAGAGCTCCTACAATGAGCAGTTCTTC.

The chain is built from TRBV20-1 and TRBJ2-3, with 8 bases identical to TRBD2. Germline values: CDR1 DFQATT, CDR2 SNEGSKA (reference sequence). The CDR3 sequence is 15 residues long. V was pared by 0 bases and J by 4 bases, with 6 bases of the junction left unmatched. CDR3 nucleotide sequence: TGCAGTGCTAGAGAACCCGGGAGGGCCCCAGATACGCAGTATTTT. It encodes CSAREPGRAPDTQYF.

This clonotype was seen only a few times. The chain has TRBV6-2 or TRBV6-3 and TRBJ2-1; no clear D gene. This CDR3 comprises 13 residues. The V gene's germline CDR1 is MNHEY and CDR2 SVGEGT. V lost 2 bases to trimming and J lost 10 bases, with 12 bases between them. CDR3 protein: CASSYVEKEEQFF. The CDR3 DNA follows: TGTGCCAGCAGTTACGTCGAGAAGGAGGAGCAGTTCTTC.

This sequence joins TRBV11-2 and TRBJ2-1; D may be TRBD1 (6 bases). V was cut by 2 bases and J by 6 bases, with 17 bases left in between. The CDR3 is made up of 16 amino acids. Germline V gene sequence: CDR1 SGHAT, CDR2 FQNNGV. The CDR3 DNA follows: TGTGCCAGCAGCTTATTCAGGGGAAGAAAGTCCAATGAGCAGTTCTTC. Translating it yields CASSLFRGRKSNEQFF. Filled out from reference TRBV11-2 and TRBJ2-1, the complete variable domain reads EAGVAQSPRYKIIEKRQSVAFWCNPISGHATLYWYQQILGQGPKLLIQFQNNGVVDDSQLPKDRFSAERLKGVDSTLKIQPAKLEDSAVYLCASSLFRGRKSNEQFFGPGTRLTVL.

The chain couples TRBV7-9 to TRBJ1-6; D is ambiguous. Germline assignment: CDR1 SEHNR and CDR2 FQNEAQ (reference sequence). This CDR3 contains 16 residues. Between the trimmed V and J ends, which lost 1 base and 7 bases, there was a span of 14 bases. The CDR3 is CASSLVAGLGNSPLHF. The DNA of the CDR3 is TGTGCCAGCAGCTTAGTGGCGGGATTAGGGAATTCACCCCTCCACTTT.

This sequence joins TRBV20-1 and TRBJ1-5, with D perhaps matching TRBD1 (6 bases). Trimming cost V 7 bases and J 0 bases, with 16 bases left between them. Germline V gene lookup returns CDR1 DFQATT and CDR2 SNEGSKA (reference sequence). The CDR3 totals 15 residues. CDR3 bases: TGCAGTGTACGACGGGGGCTTAATAGCAATCAGCCCCAGCATTTT. This encodes CSVRRGLNSNQPQHF.